Listed here is a single T cell receptor beta chain. This clone showed up just once. Its antigen is unknown. The input lacks base qualities; no much larger clone sits a single base away. This entry belongs to a study of beta chain features in type 1 diabetes listed by TCRdb under 2018. General notes on the study: Mean age, gender distribution, total cell number and subset yield did not differ between patients and healthy donors. Regulatory and stem cell-like memory subsets were isolated from only 8 patients and roughly eight healthy donors, whereas naive and central memory subsets came from all 28 donors. A total of roughly 100 million sorted cells were examined across all samples, and a strong correlation was observed between cell number per subset and RNA yield. In the study, recently diagnosed type 1 diabetes patients and matched healthy donors were compared on the TCRB repertoires of their sorted circulating CD4+ T cell subsets. What the authors observed across the whole study: A moderate but significant shortening of TCRB CDR3 length was observed in type 1 diabetes patients in all four CD4+ subsets. Only small numbers of individuals were included in the HLA sub-analyses, which left unresolved whether HLA type had any influence on TCRB rearrangement. Because cDNA was sequenced instead of genomic DNA, activated cells with high expression could be over-represented, although the groups did not differ in activation or CD3 levels. Naive, central memory and regulatory TCRB repertoires appeared to be more similar among patients than among healthy donors. PCR may preferentially amplify shorter templates, but because patient and control samples were amplified and corrected together, any resulting skew would affect both groups equally. At VDJ recombination sites, patients with type 1 diabetes made fewer insertions and deleted more nucleotides, a pattern implying thymic rearrangement abnormalities.

The High Capacity cDNA Reverse Transcription Kit was used to reverse transcribe all of the isolated RNA, meaning that expressed TCRB transcripts were what got sequenced. Deep immunoSEQ sequencing was applied to naive, central memory and regulatory T cell samples, giving an average of about 3.7 million total reads per sample. After sorted cells were lysed in RLT buffer, RNA was extracted with DNase-treated RNeasy Micro or Mini kits, with the choice depending on cell number. To prevent cross-contamination, each cell subset was processed individually, whereas patient and healthy donor samples were processed jointly. The immunoSEQ multiplex PCR was used to amplify TCRB sequences from cDNA, generating 87-bp fragments that spanned the CDR3 region. Amplicons were sequenced on the Illumina HiSeq platform. As for the authors' bioinformatics: Synthetic template baselines were used to correct PCR bias computationally, reads within Hamming distance 2 were collapsed, and singletons that could not be merged were discarded. Reads were aligned to IMGT to assign V, D and J genes, CDR3 length, and insertions or deletions at six rearrangement sites. Clonotype counts were normalized to sorted cell number within each subset before computing true diversity and Gini coefficients with the tcR R package. Repertoire sharing was quantified using the overlap coefficient calculated on TCRB nucleotide sequences. Out-of-frame TCRB sequences from naive cells were analyzed to stand in for the pre-selection repertoire. Held by TCRdb, this immuneACCESS table contains in-frame sequences only and omits some clones. Under half of the omission traces to an unresolved V gene where checked; the cause of the rest is unknown. The V and J calls and clone size come from that table; D and trimming were worked out from the DNA. The sample includes 500,000 to 800,000 clones, with around 12% observed a single time. The top ten constitute around 0.12% of the sample.

Each donor gave one peripheral blood draw, roughly 0.12 L on average, collected into heparinised tubes. Using a panel that included CD45RO, CCR7, CD25, CD127, CD95 and CD27, naive, central memory, regulatory and stem cell-like memory CD4+ T cells were sorted on a BD FACSAria II. All sorted populations exceeded 95% purity. PBMCs were isolated immediately by Lymphoprep density gradient centrifugation and stained directly without culture. Samples were stained and sorted in pairs, with one healthy donor and one patient per experiment, so that batch effects were minimized. V is cut back by 4 bases and J by 2 bases, with 7 bases in the junction unmatched. Per the germline V gene, SGHRS is the CDR1 and YFSETQ is the CDR2. The CDR3, cysteine through phenylalanine, is 15 amino acids long. Only CDR3 DNA is held: 45 bases, read in frame from base 1.

The receptor chain draws on TRBV5-1 and TRBJ2-3; 7 bases in the junction line up with TRBD1. The TCR comes from a man younger than 45 with type 1 diabetes. Sequencing was carried out using naive CD4+ T cells from blood. Reading the label with the study, this specimen's cell subset or site is: true naive CD4+ T cells. The sequenced DNA is TGCGCCAGCAGCGGATGGACAGGAGACACAGATACGCAGTATTTT. Its amino acids are CASSGWTGDTDTQYF.